This TCR beta chain comes out of a study of persistence of HIV-infected CD4 T cells. Findings of the study overall: TCR analyses could not target the rare provirus-carrying CMV-responding cells. Compared with CD3/CD28-stimulated cells, CMV- and Gag-responding cells showed lower TCRbeta richness.

This was the immunoSEQ version 4 assay in survey mode. Template was genomic DNA at 7.5 to 10 ng/uL, with up to about 1 ug used per sample. Sequencing was performed with immunoSEQ multiplex PCR; in TCRdb, only in-frame clones are kept and a portion is missing. Of fewer than 40,000 clones listed, over 80% are singletons. CDR1 SGHRS and CDR2 YFSETQ come from the germline V gene. V was trimmed by 0 bases and J by 6 bases, leaving 12 bases between them. CDR3 length: 14 amino acids. Lysates of CMV-infected fibroblasts at around 9.1 ug/mL stimulated these cells. Sorted nonresponding memory CD4+ T cells were CD40L-negative, CD69-negative, CD45RO-high. PBMCs were depleted of CD8+ T cells before stimulation. On this clone: The antigen is undetermined.

The J gene is TRBJ1-1, the V gene TRBV5-1, with a tentative D call TRBD1 (5 bases). The TCR comes from an adult woman with HIV who was CMV-seropositive. This sample comprised CD4+ T cells sorted from PBMCs after roughly 18-hour stimulation, obtained from a patient who received antiretroviral therapy. The CDR3: CASSLDVREAEAFF. CDR3 DNA sequence: TGCGCCAGCAGCTTGGACGTCAGGGAGGCTGAAGCTTTCTTT.